Listed below are T cell receptor beta chains from one sample, sequenced in a study of T cells in Graves' hyperthyroidism and ophthalmopathy. From the multiplex PCR reads, TCRdb called clonotypes with MiXCR, one entry per CDR3 protein. The table includes more than 500,000 distinct CDR3 sequences, 14% detected once. Sequencing was carried out using blood. The source is a woman aged 40 to 49 with Graves' hyperthyroidism. Each CDR3 is given with its conserved first and last residue. Each record gives: V gene, CDR3 length, D gene, CDR3 protein. D genes are given only for firm matches.

TRBV20-1	11	NA	CSPERGSEQYF
TRBV7-2	14	TRBD2	CASSPRLAGYEQYF
TRBV28	14	NA	CASSLYRTNYEQYF
TRBV6-5	15	TRBD2	CASSHVAGSYNEQFF
TRBV20-1	13	NA	CSARDKWVEPQHF
TRBV6-1	19	NA	CASSERISGVARGTDTQYF
TRBV11-2	13	NA	CASSGWSGETQYF
TRBV28	17	TRBD1	CASSPLGTGVMNTEAFF
TRBV5-6	13	NA	CASSPQLGNTIYF
TRBV28	18	TRBD2	CASSTSLGLAEANYEQYF
TRBV28	11	NA	CASWETGEQYF
TRBV15	13	NA	CATSRGGGVEQYF
TRBV7-8	12	NA	CASSGGTTAQYF
TRBV7-9	15	TRBD1	CASSSPGQGDYEQYF
TRBV7-9	13	NA	CASSERTDGELFF
TRBV20-1	16	NA	CSARDRAGTFYNEQFF
TRBV5-1	16	TRBD1	CASSIVPQGENTEAFF
TRBV2	16	TRBD1	CASSESGTGYTGELFF
TRBV19	14	NA	CASSPGTLLYEQYF
TRBV27	18	TRBD2	CASRARQETSGRTNEQYF
TRBV9	14	TRBD1	CASSVVGQGNTQYF
TRBV5-1	15	NA	CASSLGRENTGELFF
TRBV2	12	TRBD1	CASTPGDRARYF
TRBV29-1	15	NA	CSVSSSAANTGELFF
TRBV2	14	NA	CASSADSSYNEQFF
TRBV14	15	NA	CASSQDVGREVGYTF
TRBV20-1	18	TRBD2	CSAREFGASGRKIYEQYF
TRBV11-2	16	TRBD1	CASSLMGATGGYEQYF
TRBV30	12	NA	CAWSLLLLPLHF
TRBV7-3	15	NA	CASSPVLSTNEKLFF
TRBV28	17	TRBD2	CASSLTKGLATSYEQYF
TRBV6-1	18	TRBD2	CASSDGLAGGKSYNEQFF
TRBV28	15	NA	CASTIQKDGNYGYTF
TRBV7-9	15	TRBD1	CASSSGQVPNEKLFF
TRBV20-1	10	NA	CSASSTEAFF
TRBV10-3	14	TRBD2	CAISEASGINEQYF
TRBV2	17	NA	CASSPRGEASAYNEQFF